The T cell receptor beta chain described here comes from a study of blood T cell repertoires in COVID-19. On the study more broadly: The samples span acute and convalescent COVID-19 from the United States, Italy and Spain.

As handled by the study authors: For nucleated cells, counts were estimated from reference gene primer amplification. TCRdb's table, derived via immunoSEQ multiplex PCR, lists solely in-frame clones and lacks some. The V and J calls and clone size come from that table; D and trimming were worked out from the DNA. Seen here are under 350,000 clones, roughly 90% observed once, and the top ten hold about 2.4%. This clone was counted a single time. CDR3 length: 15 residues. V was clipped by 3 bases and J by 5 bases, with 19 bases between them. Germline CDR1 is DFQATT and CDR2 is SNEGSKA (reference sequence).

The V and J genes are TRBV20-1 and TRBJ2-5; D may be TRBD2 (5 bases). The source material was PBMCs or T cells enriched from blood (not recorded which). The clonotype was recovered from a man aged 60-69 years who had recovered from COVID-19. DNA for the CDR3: TGCAGTGCTAGTTTGGGAGCGCGGAGTCCCGAGACCCAGTACTTC. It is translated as CSASLGARSPETQYF.